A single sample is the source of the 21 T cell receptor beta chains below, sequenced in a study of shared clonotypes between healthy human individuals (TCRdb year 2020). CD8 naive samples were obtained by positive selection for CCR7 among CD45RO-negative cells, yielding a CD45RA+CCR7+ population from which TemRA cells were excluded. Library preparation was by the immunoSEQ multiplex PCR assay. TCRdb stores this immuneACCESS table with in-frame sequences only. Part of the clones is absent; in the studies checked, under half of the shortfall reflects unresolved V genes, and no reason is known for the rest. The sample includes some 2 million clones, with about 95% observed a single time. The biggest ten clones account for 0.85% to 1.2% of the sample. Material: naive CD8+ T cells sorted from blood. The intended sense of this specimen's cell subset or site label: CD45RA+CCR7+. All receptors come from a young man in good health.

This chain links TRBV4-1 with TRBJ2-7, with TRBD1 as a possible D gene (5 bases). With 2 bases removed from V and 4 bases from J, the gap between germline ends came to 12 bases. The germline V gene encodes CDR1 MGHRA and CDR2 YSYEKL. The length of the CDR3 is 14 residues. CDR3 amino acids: CASSQLGEHYEQYF. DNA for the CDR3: TGCGCCAGCAGCCAATTAGGGGAACATTACGAGCAGTACTTC.

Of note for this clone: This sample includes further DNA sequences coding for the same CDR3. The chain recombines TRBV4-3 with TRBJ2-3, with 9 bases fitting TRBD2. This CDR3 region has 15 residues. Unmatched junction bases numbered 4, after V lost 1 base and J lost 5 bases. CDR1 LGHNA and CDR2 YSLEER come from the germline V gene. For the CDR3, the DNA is TGCGCCAGCAGCCAAGGGGTAGCGGGGGAAGATACGCAGTATTTT. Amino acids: CASSQGVAGEDTQYF.

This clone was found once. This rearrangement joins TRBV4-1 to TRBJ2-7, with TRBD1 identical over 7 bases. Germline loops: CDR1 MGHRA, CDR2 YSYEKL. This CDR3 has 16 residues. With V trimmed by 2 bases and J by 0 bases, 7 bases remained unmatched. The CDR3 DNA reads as TGCGCCAGCAGCCAACGCTCGACAGGGAGCTCCTACGAGCAGTACTTC. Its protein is CASSQRSTGSSYEQYF.

The CDR3 loop reads CASSSRLAGQGDTQYF. The CDR3 region has the DNA TGTGCCAGCAGCTCGAGACTAGCGGGGCAGGGAGATACGCAGTATTTT. The chain is built from TRBV7-9 and TRBJ2-3; 11 bases align to TRBD2. Germline V lookup: CDR1 SEHNR, CDR2 FQNEAQ (reference sequence). This CDR3 spans 16 amino acids. V shed 4 bases and J 5 bases; nucleotides not matched to a gene: 8.

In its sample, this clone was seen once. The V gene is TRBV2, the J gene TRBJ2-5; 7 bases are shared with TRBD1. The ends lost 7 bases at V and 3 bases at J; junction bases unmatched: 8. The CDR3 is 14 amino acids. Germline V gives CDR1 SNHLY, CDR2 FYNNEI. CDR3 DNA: TGTGCCAGCACGAGGGGGCCCCTAAAAGAGACCCAGTACTTC. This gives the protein CASTRGPLKETQYF.

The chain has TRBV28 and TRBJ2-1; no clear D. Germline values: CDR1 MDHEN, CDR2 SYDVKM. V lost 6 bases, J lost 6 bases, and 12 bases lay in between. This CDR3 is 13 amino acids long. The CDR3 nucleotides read TGTGCCAGCAGCTTTCCCGTTCCCAATGAGCAGTTCTTC. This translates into CASSFPVPNEQFF.

CDR3 nucleotides: TGTGCCAGCAGTTACTCGAACGACGACAATGAGCAGTTCTTC. Translation gives CASSYSNDDNEQFF. This chain connects TRBV6-5 to TRBJ2-1; D is uncertain. Germline lookup yields CDR1 MNHEY and CDR2 SVGAGI. The length of the CDR3 is 14 residues. V lost 0 bases and J 5 bases, leaving 8 bases between the germline ends.

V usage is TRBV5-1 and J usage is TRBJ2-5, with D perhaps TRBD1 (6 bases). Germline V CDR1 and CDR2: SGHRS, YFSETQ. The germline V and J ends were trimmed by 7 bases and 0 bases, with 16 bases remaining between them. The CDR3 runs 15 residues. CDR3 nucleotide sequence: TGCGCCAGCGCCAACAGGGTGGGGTACCAAGAGACCCAGTACTTC. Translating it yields CASANRVGYQETQYF.

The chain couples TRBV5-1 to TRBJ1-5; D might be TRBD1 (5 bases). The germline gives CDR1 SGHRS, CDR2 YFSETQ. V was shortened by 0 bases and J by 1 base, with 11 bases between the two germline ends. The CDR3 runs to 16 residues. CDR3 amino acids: CASSLGDGGSNQPQHF. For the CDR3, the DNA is TGCGCCAGCAGCTTGGGGGACGGAGGGAGCAATCAGCCCCAGCATTTT.

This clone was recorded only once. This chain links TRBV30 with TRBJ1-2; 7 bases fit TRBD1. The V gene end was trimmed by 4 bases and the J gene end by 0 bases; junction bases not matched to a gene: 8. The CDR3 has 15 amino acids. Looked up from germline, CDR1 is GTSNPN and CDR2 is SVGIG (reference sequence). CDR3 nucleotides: TGTGCCTGGACCCCAGGGACAGCGGCTAACTATGGCTACACCTTC. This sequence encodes CAWTPGTAANYGYTF.

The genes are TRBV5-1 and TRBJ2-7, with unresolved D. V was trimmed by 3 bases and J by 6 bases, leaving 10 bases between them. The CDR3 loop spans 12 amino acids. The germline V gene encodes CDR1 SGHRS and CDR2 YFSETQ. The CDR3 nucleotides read TGCGCCAGCAGCTCTATGAGTCGCGAGCAGTACTTC. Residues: CASSSMSREQYF. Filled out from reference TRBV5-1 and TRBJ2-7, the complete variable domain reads KAGVTQTPRYLIKTRGQQVTLSCSPISGHRSVSWYQQTPGQGLQFLFEYFSETQRNKGNFPGRFSGRQFSNSRSEMNVSTLELGDSALYLCASSSMSREQYFGPGTRLTVT.

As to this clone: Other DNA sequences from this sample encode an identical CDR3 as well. This CDR3 is CSARVYNEQFF. The CDR3 DNA sequence: TGCAGTGCTAGGGTATACAATGAGCAGTTCTTC. This chain uses TRBV20-1 with TRBJ2-1; D is ambiguous. Between the trimmed V and J ends, which lost 3 bases and 4 bases, there was a span of 4 bases. CDR3 length: 11 residues. CDR1 is DFQATT and CDR2 is SNEGSKA in the germline V gene (reference sequence).

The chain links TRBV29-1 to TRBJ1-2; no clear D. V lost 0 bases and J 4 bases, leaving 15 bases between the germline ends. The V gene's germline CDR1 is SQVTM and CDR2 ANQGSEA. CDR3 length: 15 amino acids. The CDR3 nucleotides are TGCAGCGTTGAAGATGTCTCTCATGGCGTCTATGGCTACACCTTC. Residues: CSVEDVSHGVYGYTF.

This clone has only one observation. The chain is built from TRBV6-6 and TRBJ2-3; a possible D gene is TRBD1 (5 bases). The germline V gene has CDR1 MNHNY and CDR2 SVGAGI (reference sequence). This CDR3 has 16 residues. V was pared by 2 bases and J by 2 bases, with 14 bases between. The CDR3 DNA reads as TGTGCCAGCAGTTACGGCGTGAGACAGTACACAGATACGCAGTATTTT. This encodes CASSYGVRQYTDTQYF.

CDR3 protein: CASSPSGTYEQYF. CDR3 nucleotides: TGCGCCAGCAGCCCAAGTGGGACCTACGAGCAGTACTTC. This chain joins TRBV4-3 and TRBJ2-7; D not resolved. V was clipped by 4 bases and J by 2 bases, with 9 bases between them. The CDR3 consists of 13 residues. CDR1 and CDR2 from the germline V gene are LGHNA and YSLEER.

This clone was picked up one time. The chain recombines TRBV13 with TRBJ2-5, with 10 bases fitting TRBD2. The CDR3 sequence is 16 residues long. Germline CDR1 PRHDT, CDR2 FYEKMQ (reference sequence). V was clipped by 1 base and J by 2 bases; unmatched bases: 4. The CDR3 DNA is TGTGCCAGCAGCTTAGAGAGCGGGAGGGGGCAAGAGACCCAGTACTTC. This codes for CASSLESGRGQETQYF.

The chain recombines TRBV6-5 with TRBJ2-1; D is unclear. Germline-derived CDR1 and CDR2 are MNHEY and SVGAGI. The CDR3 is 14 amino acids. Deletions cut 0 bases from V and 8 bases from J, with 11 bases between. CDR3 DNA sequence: TGTGCCAGCAGTTACTCGATCCCCAGCTATGAGCAGTTCTTC. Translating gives CASSYSIPSYEQFF.

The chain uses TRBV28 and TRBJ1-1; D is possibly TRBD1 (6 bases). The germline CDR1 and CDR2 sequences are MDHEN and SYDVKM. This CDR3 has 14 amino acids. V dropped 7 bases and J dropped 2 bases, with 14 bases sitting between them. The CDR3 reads CASTPGHRNTEAFF. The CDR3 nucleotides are TGTGCCAGCACTCCGGGACATCGTAACACTGAAGCTTTCTTT.

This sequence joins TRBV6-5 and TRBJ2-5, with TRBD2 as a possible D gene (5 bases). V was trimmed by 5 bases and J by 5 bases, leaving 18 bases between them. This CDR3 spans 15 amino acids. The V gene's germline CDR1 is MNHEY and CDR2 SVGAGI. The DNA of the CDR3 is TGTGCCAGCAGTGGGCGGGCGGCTGTCCGGGAGACCCAGTACTTC. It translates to CASSGRAAVRETQYF.

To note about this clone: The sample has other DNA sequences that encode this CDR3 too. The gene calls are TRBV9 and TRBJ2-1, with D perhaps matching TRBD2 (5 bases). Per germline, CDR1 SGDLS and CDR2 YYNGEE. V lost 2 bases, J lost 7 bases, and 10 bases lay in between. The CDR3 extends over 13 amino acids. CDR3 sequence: CASSVAPGNEQFF. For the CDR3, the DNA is TGTGCCAGCAGCGTCGCTCCGGGGAATGAGCAGTTCTTC.

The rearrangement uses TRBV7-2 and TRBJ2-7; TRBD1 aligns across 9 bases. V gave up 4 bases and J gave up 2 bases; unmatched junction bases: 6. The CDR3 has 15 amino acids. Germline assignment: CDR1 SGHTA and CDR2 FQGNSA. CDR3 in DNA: TGTGCCAGCAGCTCTTCCCGGGACAGGGCCTACGAGCAGTACTTC. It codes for CASSSSRDRAYEQYF.